This entry is about one T cell receptor beta chain. Its antigen remains unidentified. The sample belongs to a study of Ad26.COV2.S vaccination and SARS-CoV-2 variants. Study-level findings and limits: Spike-specific CD8+ and CD4+ T cell responses reportedly showed substantial breadth after vaccination.

CDR3 length: 13 residues. The germline gives CDR1 SGHTA, CDR2 FQGNSA. Trimming at V came to 10 bases and at J to 0 bases, leaving 5 bases not matched to a gene. This table comes from immunoSEQ multiplex PCR, and its TCRdb copy is limited to in-frame clones, with some not included. The table includes over 110,000 clones, 70% to 90% detected once. The sequence came from a human donor who had recovered from COVID-19. The sequenced sample was peripheral blood, obtained after recovery from COVID-19. The rearrangement uses TRBV7-2 and TRBJ2-7, with 8 bases lining up with TRBD2. In DNA, the CDR3 is TGTGCCACCGGGGGGGCCTTCTCCTACGAGCAGTACTTC. Translation gives CATGGAFSYEQYF.